The 30 T cell receptor beta chains reported below all come from one sample, sequenced in a study of T cell responses to AZD1222 COVID-19 vaccine. Clones were sequenced by immunoSEQ multiplex PCR, and TCRdb holds only the in-frame ones, with some missing. This sample yields just under 95,000 clones, of which 70% to 90% are seen a single time; 10% belongs to the top ten. The sample was peripheral blood, taken on day 0 of AZD1222 vaccination. These receptors originate from an adult in good health.

This clone was found a few times. The rearrangement links TRBV7-9 to TRBJ2-1; no clear D. The CDR3 is made up of 13 amino acids. Germline CDR1 SEHNR, CDR2 FQNEAQ (reference sequence). Trimming cost V 5 bases and J 4 bases, with 9 bases left between them. The CDR3 spells CASSPYDYNEQFF. In DNA, the CDR3 is TGTGCCAGCAGCCCCTACGATTACAATGAGCAGTTCTTC.

The chain has TRBV12-3 or TRBV12-4 and TRBJ2-3; D gene unclear. The CDR3 contains 13 residues. V lost 3 bases and J 6 bases, leaving 10 bases between the germline ends. CDR3 residues: CASSFEVADTQYF. CDR3 coding DNA: TGTGCCAGCAGTTTTGAGGTGGCGGATACGCAGTATTTT.

DNA for the CDR3: TGTGCCAGCAGCCAAAATGAAAAACTGTTTTTT. It encodes CASSQNEKLFF. The chain links TRBV3-1 (or the pseudogene TRBV3-2) to TRBJ1-4; D gene uncertain. The CDR3 runs to 11 residues. Germline V gene lookup returns CDR1 LGHDT and CDR2 YNNKEL (reference sequence). The ends were cut back, 2 bases at V and 5 bases at J, with 0 bases in the middle.

J is TRBJ2-1 and V is TRBV20-1, with D perhaps matching TRBD2 (6 bases). CDR1 is DFQATT and CDR2 is SNEGSKA in the germline V gene (reference sequence). Trimming took 6 bases from V and 12 from J, leaving 15 bases between them. The CDR3 is 11 amino acids. CDR3 sequence (DNA): TGCAGTGCGCCACATTCTAGCGTGCAGTTCTTC. Its protein product is CSAPHSSVQFF.

This clone has a handful of counts. The chain couples TRBV30 to TRBJ1-5, with a possible D match to TRBD1 (5 bases). V was trimmed by 2 bases and J by 3 bases, leaving 8 bases between them. The length of the CDR3 is 13 residues. Germline V gives CDR1 GTSNPN, CDR2 SVGIG (reference sequence). This CDR3 is CAWSPGDNQPQHF. Here the CDR3 DNA reads TGTGCCTGGAGTCCGGGGGACAATCAGCCCCAGCATTTT.

The chain combines TRBV11-2 with TRBJ1-1, with TRBD1 as a possible D gene (6 bases). The germline V gene has CDR1 SGHAT and CDR2 FQNNGV. Trimming shortened V by 1 base and J by 5 bases, and 14 bases separated the two germline ends. The CDR3 runs to 15 residues. In DNA form, the CDR3 reads TGTGCCAGCAGCTTAGTCCCAGGGGTGGGGACTGAAGCTTTCTTT. As protein: CASSLVPGVGTEAFF.

This clone was detected a few times. This chain uses TRBV6-2 or TRBV6-3 with TRBJ1-1, with D perhaps TRBD1 (6 bases). CDR3 size: 11 residues. The germline V gene encodes CDR1 MNHEY and CDR2 SVGEGT. The V and J ends lost 2 bases and 8 bases respectively, with 6 bases between them. CDR3 DNA: TGTGCCAGCAGTTACGACAGGGAAGCTTTCTTT. This codes for CASSYDREAFF.

The V call is TRBV28, the J call TRBJ1-4; 9 nucleotides match TRBD1. The length of the CDR3 is 15 residues. Germline V gene lookup returns CDR1 MDHEN and CDR2 SYDVKM. Trimming took 6 bases from V and 3 from J; bases not matched to a gene: 5. The CDR3 nucleotides read TGTGCCAGCAGCCTTGGGGACAGGGCTAATGAAAAACTGTTTTTT. Its translation is CASSLGDRANEKLFF.

The chain employs TRBV3-1 (or the pseudogene TRBV3-2) and TRBJ2-7; maybe TRBD1 (5 bases). This CDR3 is 13 amino acids long. The V gene's germline CDR1 is LGHDT and CDR2 YNNKEL (reference sequence). The V end was cut by 2 bases, the J end by 2 bases, with 7 bases between. CDR3 nucleotide sequence: TGTGCCAGCAGCCAATCAGGGACCTACGAGCAGTACTTC. Translating it yields CASSQSGTYEQYF.

The gene calls are TRBV19 and TRBJ2-1; 9 bases line up with TRBD2. The germline CDR1 and CDR2 sequences are LNHDA and SQIVND (reference sequence). This CDR3 contains 15 residues. V lost 7 bases and J lost 4; bases outside the gene matches: 8. The CDR3 coding sequence is TGTGCCAGTACTACCGGGACTAGCTCTTACAATGAGCAGTTCTTC. Residues: CASTTGTSSYNEQFF.

V and J are TRBV7-2 and TRBJ2-1; D is unresolved. The V and J ends lost 2 bases and 12 bases respectively, with 11 bases between them. Per germline, CDR1 SGHTA and CDR2 FQGNSA. CDR3 size: 12 residues. The CDR3 DNA follows: TGTGCCAGCAGCTTAAGCCCCAAAGGGCAGTTCTTC. As protein: CASSLSPKGQFF.

The rearrangement links TRBV10-3 to TRBJ1-2; TRBD1 aligns across 7 bases. This CDR3 has 14 amino acids. The junction had 6 bases not matched to a gene; V was cut back by 0 bases and J by 8 bases. CDR1 ENHRY and CDR2 SYGVKD come from the germline V gene. The CDR3 protein is CAISESTGLLGYTF. The CDR3 DNA is TGTGCCATCAGTGAGTCGACAGGGCTCCTCGGCTACACCTTC.

This clone was seen only once. This chain connects TRBV7-2 to TRBJ2-7; TRBD1 agrees at 8 bases. After removal of 3 bases from V and 3 bases from J, the junction contained 1 base not matched to a gene. The CDR3 is 13 residues long. Germline assignment: CDR1 SGHTA and CDR2 FQGNSA. The CDR3 nucleotides read TGTGCCAGCAGCTTCGGACAGGGCTACGAGCAGTACTTC. Amino acids: CASSFGQGYEQYF.

This clone was counted between two and nine times. The chain uses TRBV6-1 and TRBJ1-6; D gene ambiguous. Trimming cost V 3 bases and J 2 bases, with 8 bases left between them. CDR1 is MNHNS and CDR2 is SASEGT in the germline V gene. The CDR3 consists of 15 residues. The CDR3 coding sequence is TGTGCCAGCAGTGACGGGGTACCCTATAATTCACCCCTCCACTTT. Protein sequence: CASSDGVPYNSPLHF.

Here the CDR3 reads CASSQDEDWNSPLHF. The CDR3, as DNA: TGCGCCAGCAGCCAAGATGAGGACTGGAATTCACCCCTCCACTTT. The chain recombines TRBV4-1 with TRBJ1-6; D unclear. Germline CDR1 reads MGHRA; CDR2 reads YSYEKL. There are 15 residues in the CDR3. V dropped 0 bases and J dropped 7 bases, with 10 bases sitting between them.

The rearrangement uses TRBV4-2 and TRBJ2-3; 8 nucleotides match TRBD2. Trimming cost V 0 bases and J 6 bases; bases outside gene matches: 8. CDR1 is LGHNA and CDR2 is YNFKEQ in the germline V gene. CDR3 size: 16 residues. The chain's CDR3 is CASSQEYAGGLDTQYF. The CDR3 region has the DNA TGTGCCAGCAGCCAAGAATACGCGGGAGGCCTGGATACGCAGTATTTT.

The V and J genes are TRBV18 and TRBJ1-6; no clear D. This CDR3 has 13 residues. V dropped 2 bases and J dropped 13 bases, with 12 bases sitting between them. Germline V CDR1 and CDR2: KGHSH, LQKENI. The CDR3 sequence: CASSPGFVGPLHF. The CDR3 region has the DNA TGTGCCAGCTCACCAGGGTTCGTTGGTCCCCTCCACTTT.

This chain uses TRBV28 with TRBJ1-5; D is perhaps TRBD1 (5 bases). The CDR3 contains 13 residues. Between the trimmed V and J ends, which lost 3 bases and 6 bases, there was a span of 9 bases. Germline loops: CDR1 MDHEN, CDR2 SYDVKM. The CDR3 DNA sequence: TGTGCCAGCAGTTTCCAGGGCGTTCAGCCCCAGCATTTT. Translation gives CASSFQGVQPQHF.

J is TRBJ1-5 and V is TRBV19; a possible D gene is TRBD1 (5 bases). Germline V gene lookup returns CDR1 LNHDA and CDR2 SQIVND (reference sequence). The CDR3 is 14 residues long. Trimming took off 3 bases at V and 1 base at J, with 7 bases between the two ends. CDR3 in DNA: TGTGCCAGTAGTATGTCAGGGAGCAATCAGCCCCAGCATTTT. Its translation is CASSMSGSNQPQHF.

The CDR3 nucleotides read TGCGCCAGCAGCGTAACAGAGAATTGGGGAATGAACACTGAAGCTTTCTTT. Protein product: CASSVTENWGMNTEAFF. The V and J genes are TRBV5-1 and TRBJ1-1; D remains unclear. The CDR3 is 17 amino acids. The V gene's germline CDR1 is SGHRS and CDR2 YFSETQ. V lost 4 bases to trimming and J lost 0 bases, with 19 bases between them.

This clone was detected a few times. The junction does not match germline at one end; this may be a read error. Within the sample, other DNA sequences also encode this same CDR3. The rearrangement links TRBV13 to TRBJ2-7, with TRBD2 identical over 9 bases. The CDR3 runs 15 residues. CDR1 is PRHDT and CDR2 is FYEKMQ in the germline V gene (reference sequence). This chain's CDR3 is CASSLGGREGGEQYF. CDR3 bases: TGTGCCAGCAGCCTAGGTGGGCGGGAGGGGGGTGAGCAGTACTTC.

The chain employs TRBV28 and TRBJ2-2, with TRBD1 matching over 7 bases. This CDR3 spans 14 amino acids. Germline loops: CDR1 MDHEN, CDR2 SYDVKM. V lost 5 bases and J lost 3; bases outside the gene matches: 3. CDR3 region: CASSNRGDTGELFF. The CDR3 coding sequence is TGTGCCAGCAGTAACAGGGGTGACACCGGGGAGCTGTTTTTT.

This chain joins TRBV6-5 and TRBJ2-2; 8 positions agree with TRBD2. The CDR3 totals 15 residues. V lost 11 bases to trimming and J lost 3 bases; unmatched junction nucleotides: 11. Germline V gene lookup returns CDR1 MNHEY and CDR2 SVGAGI. CDR3 sequence (DNA): TGTGCCGCAGGTCGGGAGGGGAGCTACACCGGGGAGCTGTTTTTT. Translated, it gives CAAGREGSYTGELFF.

The chain is built from TRBV7-7 and TRBJ2-2; 10 bases are a match to TRBD1. Germline V gene data show CDR1 as SSHAT and CDR2 as FNYEAQ (reference sequence). The CDR3 consists of 13 residues. CDR3 in DNA: TGTGCTTCCGGGACAGGGGTGAGCGGGGAGCTGTTTTTT. Its translation: CASGTGVSGELFF.

V usage is TRBV3-1 (or the pseudogene TRBV3-2) and J usage is TRBJ2-1; D perhaps matches TRBD1 (6 bases). There are 15 residues in the CDR3. Germline loops: CDR1 LGHDT, CDR2 YNNKEL (reference sequence). Trimming shortened V by 6 bases and J by 1 base, and 13 bases separated the two germline ends. CDR3 region: CASSPTRGSYNEQFF. The CDR3 DNA is TGTGCCAGCAGTCCAACCAGGGGATCCTACAATGAGCAGTTCTTC.

The genes are TRBV10-2 and TRBJ2-7; 11 positions match TRBD2. After removal of 4 bases from V and 0 bases from J, the junction contained 14 bases not matched to a gene. CDR1 and CDR2 from the germline V gene are WSHSY and SAAADI. This CDR3 spans 19 amino acids. The CDR3 protein is CASSGVGGTSGSSSYEQYF. The CDR3 DNA reads TGCGCCAGCAGTGGAGTTGGCGGGACTAGCGGCAGTAGCTCCTACGAGCAGTACTTC.

V is TRBV6-6 and J is TRBJ2-7; D ambiguous. The V and J ends lost 6 bases and 0 bases respectively, with 15 bases between them. This CDR3 region has 15 residues. CDR1 is MNHNY, CDR2 SVGAGI, per germline (reference sequence). This CDR3 is CASRDPRSSSYEQYF. CDR3 DNA sequence: TGTGCCAGCAGGGACCCAAGGTCCTCCTCCTACGAGCAGTACTTC.

A few counts support this clone. The V and J genes are TRBV29-1 and TRBJ1-5; D perhaps matches TRBD1 (5 bases). Germline CDR1 SQVTM, CDR2 ANQGSEA. The CDR3 extends over 14 amino acids. V lost 8 bases to trimming and J lost 4 bases, with 18 bases between them. CDR3 sequence reads: CSTAGGEGNQPQHF. DNA of the CDR3: TGCAGCACTGCGGGTGGGGAGGGGAATCAGCCCCAGCATTTT.

The V and J genes are TRBV7-2 and TRBJ1-2; weak D call: TRBD1 (5 bases). Germline V lookup: CDR1 SGHTA, CDR2 FQGNSA. Trimming pared 5 bases from V and 8 bases from J, leaving 15 bases between. The CDR3 runs to 13 residues. The CDR3 protein is CASSLEGRRGYTF. In nucleotides, the CDR3 is TGTGCCAGCAGCCTCGAGGGGCGACGGGGCTACACCTTC.

The V call is TRBV7-3, the J call TRBJ2-2; 7 bases match TRBD2. From germline, CDR1 is SGHTA and CDR2 FQGTGA. After removal of 0 bases from V and 0 bases from J, the junction contained 4 bases not matched to a gene. The CDR3 is 17 amino acids. CDR3 sequence (DNA): TGTGCCAGCAGCTTAACGCCTGGACTAGCGAACACCGGGGAGCTGTTTTTT. The encoded protein is CASSLTPGLANTGELFF.